This is a list of T cell receptor beta chains from one sample in a study of beta chain features in type 1 diabetes. The repertoire was sequenced with immunoSEQ multiplex PCR; TCRdb's copy has only in-frame clones and lacks some. Of more than 250,000 clones listed, about 15% were seen once; the top ten hold 0.015% to 0.019%. The sequencing sample was made of naive CD4+ T cells from blood. The receptor set was obtained from a man aged 18 to 29 with type 1 diabetes. The CDR3 runs from the conserved cysteine through the conserved F or W. A D gene is named only where the DNA matches it firmly. Part of the rows lack a size; the others show once, few, many or a class for expanded clones.

v_gene,d_gene,abundance,j_gene,CDR3aa,CDR3nt
TRBV7-2,.,few,TRBJ2-7,CASSFAYEQYF,TGTGCCAGCAGCTTCGCCTACGAGCAGTACTTC
TRBV10-3,TRBD1,.,TRBJ2-5,CAIRAGQGVQETQYF,TGTGCCATCAGGGCGGGACAGGGGGTTCAAGAGACCCAGTACTTC
TRBV28,.,few,TRBJ1-1,CASSVWNTEAFF,TGTGCCAGCAGCGTGTGGAACACTGAAGCTTTCTTT
TRBV5-1,.,.,TRBJ2-5,CASSPRPRDREETQYF,TGCGCCAGCAGCCCCCGCCCCCGAGACAGAGAAGAGACCCAGTACTTC
TRBV10-3,TRBD1,.,TRBJ2-1,CAISLGTDVYNEQFF,TGTGCCATCAGCCTCGGGACAGATGTCTACAATGAGCAGTTCTTC
TRBV30,.,few,TRBJ2-4,CAWSVGDKNIQYF,TGTGCCTGGAGTGTAGGGGACAAAAACATTCAGTACTTC
TRBV5-6,.,.,TRBJ2-1,CASSPQTGRHYNEQFF,TGTGCCAGTTCCCCCCAGACAGGCCGTCATTACAATGAGCAGTTCTTC
TRBV18,.,.,TRBJ1-2,CASSTYREGDGYTF,TGTGCCAGCTCAACGTACAGGGAGGGCGATGGCTACACCTTC
TRBV5-1,TRBD1,few,TRBJ2-3,CASSQRTGAADTQYF,TGCGCCAGCAGCCAACGGACAGGGGCGGCAGATACGCAGTATTTT
TRBV5-6,.,few,TRBJ2-1,CASTEGGYNEQFF,TGTGCCAGCACCGAGGGGGGGTACAATGAGCAGTTCTTC
TRBV28,TRBD1,.,TRBJ2-5,CASSVGTGGRQETQYF,TGTGCCAGCAGCGTAGGGACAGGGGGTCGGCAAGAGACCCAGTACTTC
TRBV7-9,.,.,TRBJ2-1,CASSLVVASSYNEQFF,TGTGCCAGCAGCTTAGTTGTAGCGAGCTCCTACAATGAGCAGTTCTTC
TRBV29-1,TRBD1,few,TRBJ1-1,CSAQGARYTEAFF,TGCAGCGCCCAGGGGGCTCGGTACACTGAAGCTTTCTTT
TRBV30,.,few,TRBJ2-4,CAWSSLAAKNIQYF,TGTGCCTGGAGTTCATTAGCGGCTAAAAACATTCAGTACTTC
TRBV5-4,.,.,TRBJ2-7,CASSFGGRTGSNEQYF,TGTGCCAGCAGCTTCGGGGGGCGAACGGGGAGTAACGAGCAGTACTTC
TRBV28,.,.,TRBJ2-7,CASSASGASYEQYF,TGTGCCAGCAGTGCCTCAGGGGCCTCCTACGAGCAGTACTTC